These 27 T cell receptor beta chains came from one sample sequenced in a study of CD8 T cells in ankylosing spondylitis. MiXCR was run by TCRdb on the 5' RACE reads, yielding one entry per CDR3 protein. Of some 140,000 distinct CDR3 sequences in the sample, roughly 8.8% were seen once. The sequencing input was synovial fluid, either unsorted or a sorted T cell fraction (not recorded which). Receptors were obtained from a male donor with ankylosing spondylitis.

This clonotype was counted only a few times. The rearrangement uses TRBV6-5 and TRBJ2-1; D gene unclear. CDR3 length equals 16 residues. Germline V CDR1 and CDR2: MNHEY, SVGAGI. Between the trimmed V and J ends, which lost 3 bases and 5 bases, there was a span of 17 bases. In DNA, the CDR3 is TGTGCCAGCAGTTATTTAGGGCTTGCGATTAACAATGAGCAGTTCTTC. Encoded protein: CASSYLGLAINNEQFF.

This clonotype was counted ten times or more. This rearrangement joins TRBV9 to TRBJ2-1; 7 bases are shared with TRBD2. Trimming removed 2 bases from V and 7 bases from J; junction bases left unmatched: 12. Germline lookup yields CDR1 SGDLS and CDR2 YYNGEE. The CDR3 length is 16 residues. CDR3 nucleotide sequence: TGTGCCAGCAGCGTGAGCCCTGGACTAGTAATGAATGAGCAGTTCTTC. Protein product: CASSVSPGLVMNEQFF.

This clonotype was found many times. The chain uses TRBV28 and TRBJ1-1, with D possibly matching TRBD1 (6 bases). V gave up 6 bases and J gave up 1 base, with 15 bases separating them. Germline loops: CDR1 MDHEN, CDR2 SYDVKM. This CDR3 is 15 amino acids long. The CDR3 nucleotides read TGTGCCAGCAGCCGGACAGTGGGGACGAACACTGAAGCTTTCTTT. It translates to CASSRTVGTNTEAFF.

This clonotype has just a few counts. One end of the junction fails to match germline, which may point to a read error. The chain employs TRBV7-7 and TRBJ2-5; unclear D gene. Germline CDR1 SSHAT, CDR2 FNYEAQ (reference sequence). The CDR3 sequence is 13 residues long. CDR3 amino acids: CASSFLSQETQYF. CDR3 sequence (DNA): TGTGCTAGCAGCTTTTTGTCCCAAGAGACCCAGTACTTC.

There are many counts of this clonotype. The V call is TRBV4-3, the J call TRBJ1-2; 7 positions match TRBD1. V dropped 3 bases and J dropped 1; count of bases not matched to a gene: 11. The CDR3 is 17 amino acids. Germline CDR1 is LGHNA and CDR2 is YSLEER. The CDR3 protein is CASSQRIQGNGNYGYTF. CDR3 DNA sequence: TGCGCCAGCAGCCAGCGTATACAGGGGAACGGTAACTATGGCTACACCTTC.

Only a few counts were recorded for this clonotype. V and J are TRBV7-2 and TRBJ2-1; D possibly uses TRBD1 or TRBD2 (5 bases each). Germline assignment: CDR1 SGHTA and CDR2 FQGNSA. This CDR3 is 15 amino acids long. V was trimmed by 7 bases and J by 7 bases, leaving 20 bases between them. The CDR3, as DNA: TGTGCCAGCATTATCAGGGCGGGCCAAAGTAATGAGCAGTTCTTC. It translates to CASIIRAGQSNEQFF.

The chain carries TRBV18 and TRBJ2-1, with 8 bases fitting TRBD2. CDR3 size: 17 residues. Germline V lookup: CDR1 KGHSH, CDR2 LQKENI. With V trimmed by 3 bases and J by 7 bases, 14 bases remained unmatched. The CDR3 nucleotides are TGTGCCAGCTCACCGAACTTACTAGCGGTCTTAGGGAATGAGCAGTTCTTC. Residues: CASSPNLLAVLGNEQFF.

This clonotype came up many times. The chain carries TRBV20-1 and TRBJ2-1; D remains unclear. Germline V gene lookup returns CDR1 DFQATT and CDR2 SNEGSKA (reference sequence). This CDR3 has 12 residues. V was pared by 2 bases and J by 4 bases, with 6 bases between. Here the CDR3 DNA reads TGCAGTGCTAGATATCGGTACAATGAGCAGTTCTTC. The encoded protein is CSARYRYNEQFF.

This chain links TRBV6-5 with TRBJ1-2; 10 bases are a match to TRBD1. This CDR3 is built from 14 residues. V shed 4 bases, J shed 8 bases, and the junction held 7 bases outside the gene matches. CDR1 is MNHEY and CDR2 is SVGAGI in the germline V gene. CDR3 nucleotides: TGTGCCAGCAGTTGGGACAGGGGCTCGGTCGGCTACACCTTC. Encoded protein: CASSWDRGSVGYTF.

In this sample, this clonotype turned up many times. The rearrangement uses TRBV7-8 and TRBJ2-1, with 8 bases identical to TRBD2. V lost 7 bases, J lost 9 bases, and 8 bases stayed unmatched. The CDR3 runs to 13 residues. Germline values: CDR1 SGHVS, CDR2 FQNEAQ. Here the CDR3 reads CASTRTSPTEQFF. The CDR3, as DNA: TGTGCCAGCACCCGGACTAGCCCCACTGAGCAGTTCTTC.

This clonotype was detected many times. The rearrangement uses TRBV5-1 and TRBJ2-7; 9 nucleotides align to TRBD1. There are 15 residues in the CDR3. The germline V gene encodes CDR1 SGHRS and CDR2 YFSETQ. V lost 4 bases and J lost 2; bases outside the gene matches: 7. The chain's CDR3 is CASSPGQGQAYEQYF. The CDR3 nucleotides read TGCGCCAGCAGCCCAGGACAGGGGCAAGCCTACGAGCAGTACTTC.

In this sample, this clonotype turned up many times. V usage is TRBV7-8 and J usage is TRBJ2-2; no reliable D call. CDR1 SGHVS and CDR2 FQNEAQ come from the germline V gene. The CDR3 is 12 amino acids. The V and J ends lost 4 bases and 7 bases respectively, with 7 bases between them. This CDR3 reads CASSYLRGELFF. CDR3 in DNA: TGTGCCAGCAGCTACTTACGCGGGGAGCTGTTTTTT.

This clonotype has at least ten counts. The V and J genes are TRBV3-1 and TRBJ1-1; D gene uncertain. Germline loops: CDR1 LGHDT, CDR2 YNNKEL (reference sequence). Trimming took 4 bases from V and 0 from J, leaving 6 bases between them. There are 13 residues in the CDR3. The CDR3 DNA reads as TGTGCCAGCAGCCCATACTTGAACACTGAAGCTTTCTTT. It codes for CASSPYLNTEAFF.

The chain carries TRBV5-4 and TRBJ2-5; D gene ambiguous. Trimming took off 0 bases at V and 3 bases at J, with 9 bases between the two ends. This CDR3 spans 14 amino acids. The germline gives CDR1 SGHNT, CDR2 YYREEE (reference sequence). The CDR3 coding sequence is TGTGCCAGCAGCTTGGAGGCGGAAGAAGAGACCCAGTACTTC. Amino acid sequence: CASSLEAEEETQYF.

The rearrangement uses TRBV5-1 and TRBJ2-7; TRBD2 matches at 7 bases. V was clipped by 0 bases and J by 3 bases; unmatched bases: 6. Germline V gene data show CDR1 as SGHRS and CDR2 as YFSETQ. The CDR3 has 15 amino acids. The CDR3 region is CASSLVGGSVYEQYF. In DNA, the CDR3 is TGCGCCAGCAGCTTGGTGGGGGGGTCTGTCTACGAGCAGTACTTC.

This clonotype was counted only a few times. Relative to the germline gene, one junction end is altered; a read error may explain this. The chain links TRBV5-1 to TRBJ2-1; weak D call: TRBD2 (7 bases). From germline, CDR1 is SGHRS and CDR2 YFSETQ. The CDR3 contains 14 residues. The CDR3 here is CASSTSTGAGALLF. In DNA form, the CDR3 reads TGCGCCAGCAGCACATCGACAGGCGCGGGAGCTCTACTCTTC.

This chain uses TRBV5-6 with TRBJ2-1; D is possibly TRBD2 (7 bases). Trimming removed 2 bases at V and 8 bases at J, with 17 bases between. The CDR3 totals 15 residues. Germline V gene lookup returns CDR1 SGHDT and CDR2 YYEEEE. For the CDR3, the DNA is TGTGCCAGCAGCTTAAGGGGGGGGCTCTTCGATGAGCAGTTCTTC. Its protein product is CASSLRGGLFDEQFF.

This clonotype was detected many times. The V and J genes are TRBV29-1 and TRBJ2-3; D remains unclear. With 0 bases removed from V and 4 bases from J, the gap between germline ends came to 8 bases. Looked up from germline, CDR1 is SQVTM and CDR2 is ANQGSEA. CDR3 length: 13 residues. This CDR3 reads CSVEEGWADTQYF. In DNA, the CDR3 is TGCAGCGTTGAAGAGGGTTGGGCAGATACGCAGTATTTT.

This clonotype came up many times. The chain couples TRBV19 to TRBJ2-2; 8 bases line up with TRBD1. V lost 5 bases, J lost 3 bases, and 5 bases stayed unmatched. CDR3 length equals 15 residues. Germline CDR1 is LNHDA and CDR2 is SQIVND (reference sequence). The CDR3 loop is CASSPQGADTGELFF. Written as DNA, the CDR3 is TGTGCCAGTAGTCCTCAGGGGGCGGACACCGGGGAGCTGTTTTTT.

Worth noting for this clonotype: Relative to the germline gene, one junction end is altered; a read error may explain this. J is TRBJ2-7 and V is TRBV11-2, with 13 nucleotides matching TRBD2. Germline assignment: CDR1 SGHAT and CDR2 FQNNGV. The CDR3 runs to 17 residues. CDR3 amino acids: CASRLEKTSGRYYEQYF. The CDR3 DNA is TGTGCCAGCAGGTTAGAAAAGACTAGCGGGAGGTACTACGAGCAGTACTTC.

Ten or more counts support this clonotype. The chain uses TRBV12-3 or TRBV12-4 and TRBJ1-4; no reliable D call. Trimming pared 5 bases from V and 4 bases from J, leaving 2 bases between. This CDR3 comprises 11 residues. This CDR3 is CASSVNEKLFF. Written as DNA, the CDR3 is TGTGCCAGCAGTGTTAATGAAAAACTGTTTTTT.

This sequence joins TRBV5-1 and TRBJ2-7, with 7 nucleotides matching TRBD1. The length of the CDR3 is 15 residues. Germline loops: CDR1 SGHRS, CDR2 YFSETQ. V trimming: 0 bases; J trimming: 0 bases; junction bases outside the gene matches: 3. The chain's CDR3 is CASSLDGTASYEQYF. The CDR3 DNA reads TGCGCCAGCAGCTTGGACGGGACAGCCTCCTACGAGCAGTACTTC.

In this sample, this clonotype turned up many times. J is TRBJ1-2 and V is TRBV27; D might be TRBD1 (5 bases). The CDR3 has 15 amino acids. Trimming took 5 bases from V and 1 from J, leaving 14 bases between them. Germline CDR1 is MNHEY and CDR2 is SMNVEV (reference sequence). The CDR3: CASSPGWGSNYGYTF. The CDR3 DNA reads TGTGCCAGCAGTCCCGGGTGGGGGAGTAACTATGGCTACACCTTC.

The rearrangement links TRBV11-1 to TRBJ1-1, with TRBD1 matching 7 bases. Germline CDR1 reads SGHAT; CDR2 reads FQDESV (reference sequence). V lost 3 bases and J lost 6; bases outside the gene matches: 7. This CDR3 has 14 amino acids. CDR3 sequence (DNA): TGTGCCAGCAGCTTGGGCAGGGGGTCCGCTGAAGCTTTCTTT. It specifies CASSLGRGSAEAFF.

This clonotype has a count of ten or more. This CDR3 is CASSLTSTNTEAFF. CDR3 sequence (DNA): TGTGCCAGCAGCTTGACCAGCACGAACACTGAAGCTTTCTTT. This chain links TRBV7-9 with TRBJ1-1; D is ambiguous. Germline CDR1 reads SEHNR; CDR2 reads FQNEAQ (reference sequence). The CDR3 runs 14 residues. With 3 bases removed from V and 1 base from J, the gap between germline ends came to 9 bases. Variable domain in full (rest from reference TRBV7-9 and TRBJ1-1): DTGVSQNPRHKITKRGQNVTFRCDPISEHNRLYWYRQTLGQGPEFLTYFQNEAQLEKSRLLSDRFSAERPKGSFSTLEIQRTEQGDSAMYLCASSLTSTNTEAFFGQGTRLTVV.

This clonotype showed up just a few times. The J gene is TRBJ1-6, the V gene TRBV28, with D tentatively TRBD1 (6 bases). The CDR3 runs to 15 residues. V was clipped by 4 bases and J by 2 bases, with 9 bases between them. CDR1 is MDHEN and CDR2 is SYDVKM in the germline V gene. In DNA, the CDR3 is TGTGCCAGCAGTTCAGGGGTCACCTATAATTCACCCCTCCACTTT. Its protein product is CASSSGVTYNSPLHF. Combining the CDR3 with reference TRBV28 and TRBJ1-6 gives the whole variable domain DVKVTQSSRYLVKRTGEKVFLECVQDMDHENMFWYRQDPGLGLRLIYFSYDVKMKEKGDIPEGYSVSREKKERFSLILESASTNQTSMYLCASSSGVTYNSPLHFGNGTRLTVT.

This clonotype came up a few times. This rearrangement joins TRBV20-1 to TRBJ2-1; TRBD2 is a possible D gene (7 bases). The CDR3 spans 14 residues. Germline values: CDR1 DFQATT, CDR2 SNEGSKA (reference sequence). In DNA form, the CDR3 reads TGCAGCGCTCATAAGCGGGACACCTACAATGAGCAGTTCTTC. Translation gives CSAHKRDTYNEQFF.